This is a list of T cell receptor beta chains from one sample in a study of T-cell memory formation after mild COVID-19. TCRdb re-called the 5' RACE reads with MiXCR, one entry per CDR3 protein. The sample lists 450,000 or so distinct CDR3 sequences; around 27% were seen once. The sample comprised PBMCs or a T cell subset sorted from them (not recorded which). The receptors stem from an adult woman who had mild COVID-19 (a few samples of this study predate the infection). Cell type and time point are not known. The CDR3 runs from the conserved cysteine through the conserved F or W. The order of the fields is V gene, D gene, J gene, CDR3 protein. The D gene is left open where the match is weak.

TRBV21-1	-	TRBJ2-1	CAVRLDHNEQFF
TRBV9	TRBD1	TRBJ2-1	CASRGQAPGNEQFF
TRBV28	-	TRBJ1-2	CASVGPWTGGYGYTF
TRBV7-6	TRBD1	TRBJ2-5	CASSAGTGGSGETQYF
TRBV11-2	TRBD2	TRBJ2-1	CASSNQLLAGGPSDEQFF
TRBV4-3	TRBD1	TRBJ2-7	CASSHYPAGTGSYEQYF
TRBV28	TRBD1	TRBJ1-1	CASSLPGGQEAFF
TRBV4-1	-	TRBJ1-6	CASRPTGNSPLHF
TRBV6-5	-	TRBJ1-1	CASSSADYHSGTEAFF
TRBV4-1	-	TRBJ2-7	CASSPGGQGYEQYF
TRBV4-1	-	TRBJ1-1	CASSQIPDANTEAFF
TRBV11-2	-	TRBJ1-2	CASSTEGGGYTF
TRBV7-6	TRBD1	TRBJ1-1	CASSSPGQGRNTEAFF
TRBV12-3/TRBV12-4	TRBD1	TRBJ2-1	CASSPTGVLSYNEQFF
TRBV25-1	TRBD2	TRBJ2-5	CASSEYRAGGRETQYF
TRBV9	TRBD2	TRBJ2-1	CASSPRVAGTNNEQFF
TRBV12-3/TRBV12-4	TRBD1	TRBJ2-5	CASSLGQGDQETQYF
TRBV11-2	-	TRBJ1-5	CASSLDPGPNQPQHF
TRBV7-2	-	TRBJ1-2	CASSLYAGYGYTF
TRBV19	-	TRBJ2-5	CASSIFGQQETQYF
TRBV18	-	TRBJ2-3	CASSPVGGTTNTQYF
TRBV27	TRBD1	TRBJ1-2	CASSGSGTGARANYGYTF
TRBV11-2	-	TRBJ2-1	CASSSAWKQFF
TRBV20-1	TRBD2	TRBJ2-3	CSARRVAGGNTQYF
TRBV5-1	-	TRBJ1-2	CASSLGPDYRYTF
TRBV27	TRBD2	TRBJ2-1	CASSFSGRANEQFF
TRBV4-1	TRBD1	TRBJ1-1	CASSHTDRPNTEAFF
TRBV10-3	-	TRBJ1-2	CAIMGTDGISNYGYTF
TRBV5-1	-	TRBJ2-7	CASSLVGDSSYEQYF
TRBV20-1	TRBD1	TRBJ2-7	CSARGDLGQGVAYEQYF
TRBV7-2	-	TRBJ1-1	CASSLAGVGNTEAFF
TRBV20-1	TRBD1	TRBJ2-1	CSATERGRLDNEQFF